The next 13 T cell receptor beta chains were all read from a single sample in a study of blood T cell repertoires in COVID-19. Profiled with immunoSEQ multiplex PCR; TCRdb holds only in-frame clones, not every one. Here the sample spans approximately 200,000 clones, roughly nine tenths being singletons. Sequences were obtained from peripheral blood. These TCRs come from a man aged 25 to 40 with acute or convalescent COVID-19.

The gene calls are TRBV19 and TRBJ2-7; 9 nucleotides agree with TRBD1. This CDR3 is built from 16 residues. The V gene's germline CDR1 is LNHDA and CDR2 SQIVND (reference sequence). V shed 4 bases and J 2 bases; nucleotides not matched to a gene: 9. CDR3 protein: CASSKTGGASTYEQYF. The CDR3 nucleotides read TGTGCCAGTAGTAAAACAGGGGGCGCTTCGACCTACGAGCAGTACTTC.

This clone appeared once. The chain has TRBV28 and TRBJ2-4, with 8 bases identical to TRBD2. CDR1 is MDHEN, CDR2 SYDVKM, per germline. This CDR3 has 15 residues. V dropped 8 bases and J dropped 4; count of bases not matched to a gene: 10. The CDR3 coding sequence is TGTGCCAGCCTATCCGGGGGGGGTGCGAAAAACATTCAGTACTTC. Protein sequence: CASLSGGGAKNIQYF.

The chain recombines TRBV3-1 (or the pseudogene TRBV3-2) with TRBJ1-4; the D gene is possibly TRBD1 (5 bases). Germline CDR1 reads LGHDT; CDR2 reads YNNKEL (reference sequence). The CDR3 consists of 12 residues. V was cut by 4 bases and J by 10 bases, with 10 bases left in between. The DNA of the CDR3 is TGTGCCAGCAGCCCCCGGGGGGGAAAACTGTTTTTT. Its translation: CASSPRGGKLFF.

This chain connects TRBV4-2 to TRBJ1-1, with D tentatively TRBD1 (6 bases). Germline V lookup: CDR1 LGHNA, CDR2 YNFKEQ. This CDR3 has 15 amino acids. V was trimmed by 4 bases and J by 0 bases, leaving 12 bases between them. This chain's CDR3 is CASSLQDSMNTEAFF. CDR3 bases: TGTGCCAGCAGCCTACAGGACAGCATGAACACTGAAGCTTTCTTT.

This rearrangement joins TRBV5-1 to TRBJ1-2; 8 bases align to TRBD1. The CDR3 is made up of 16 amino acids. The ends lost 1 base at V and 1 base at J; junction bases unmatched: 6. The germline CDR1 and CDR2 sequences are SGHRS and YFSETQ. DNA of the CDR3: TGCGCCAGCAGCTTGATCGGACAGGGCGTTAACTATGGCTACACCTTC. This codes for CASSLIGQGVNYGYTF.

V usage is TRBV2 and J usage is TRBJ1-3; maybe TRBD1 (6 bases). CDR3 length equals 12 residues. V was clipped by 10 bases and J by 4 bases, with 11 bases between them. Germline CDR1 SNHLY, CDR2 FYNNEI. The CDR3 bases are TGTGCCACCTCGAGGGGGGGAAACACCATATATTTT. It specifies CATSRGGNTIYF.

Worth noting for this clone: Its ends do not fully match the called genes, so a read error is possible. The chain is built from TRBV11-3 and TRBJ2-1, with D possibly being TRBD2 (5 bases). The CDR3 sequence is 14 residues long. Germline CDR1 is SGHNT and CDR2 is YENEEA. The CDR3 DNA is TGTGCCAGCAGCTTAGACAGGACTGGGAATGAGGAGTTCTTC. Its translation is CASSLDRTGNEEFF.

The chain is built from TRBV28 and TRBJ1-5; the D gene is possibly TRBD1 (6 bases). Germline assignment: CDR1 MDHEN and CDR2 SYDVKM. The CDR3 runs 15 residues. V dropped 4 bases and J dropped 4 bases, with 14 bases sitting between them. This CDR3 is CASSSGGRVNQPQHF. DNA of the CDR3: TGTGCCAGCAGTTCGGGGGGGCGGGTTAATCAGCCCCAGCATTTT.

V usage is TRBV14 and J usage is TRBJ2-3; D might be TRBD2 (6 bases). The CDR3 covers 17 residues. In germline, CDR1 is SGHDN, CDR2 FVKESK. Trimming removed 0 bases from V and 1 base from J, with 14 bases in between. CDR3 region: CASSQDRDAGRTDTQYF. The CDR3 DNA is TGTGCCAGCAGCCAAGACAGGGACGCGGGACGCACAGATACGCAGTATTTT.

This clone showed up just a few times. The V gene is TRBV5-6, the J gene TRBJ1-5; 12 bases map to TRBD1. CDR3 length: 16 residues. Losses at the gene ends were 2 bases for V and 6 bases for J; bases not matched to a gene: 6. CDR1 and CDR2 from the germline V gene are SGHDT and YYEEEE. The CDR3 is CASSFGGTGGFQPQHF. The CDR3 DNA is TGTGCCAGCAGCTTCGGCGGGACAGGGGGCTTTCAGCCCCAGCATTTT.

The chain carries TRBV4-1 and TRBJ1-6; 9 bases agree with TRBD1. V gave up 0 bases and J gave up 7 bases; unmatched junction bases: 7. The CDR3 totals 17 residues. Germline V gene lookup returns CDR1 MGHRA and CDR2 YSYEKL. CDR3 sequence: CASSQDLGGTGNSPLHF. CDR3 DNA: TGCGCCAGCAGCCAAGACCTAGGTGGGACAGGGAATTCACCCCTCCACTTT.

This chain links TRBV19 with TRBJ2-1; 16 positions agree with TRBD2. The junction had 1 base not matched to a gene; V was cut back by 4 bases and J by 1 base. From germline, CDR1 is LNHDA and CDR2 SQIVND (reference sequence). The CDR3 is made up of 17 amino acids. The CDR3 is CASSKGLAGGSYNEQFF. CDR3 bases: TGTGCCAGTAGTAAGGGACTAGCGGGGGGGTCCTACAATGAGCAGTTCTTC.

The rearrangement links TRBV29-1 to TRBJ2-1, with 10 bases matching TRBD2. Germline CDR1 SQVTM, CDR2 ANQGSEA. J was trimmed by 1 base and V by 7 bases; bases with no gene match: 7. This CDR3 contains 15 residues. The CDR3 DNA sequence: TGCAGCGACAACCTAGCGGGAGCGTCCTACAATGAGCAGTTCTTC. Translating it yields CSDNLAGASYNEQFF.